These 3 T cell receptor beta chains share one sample of origin, sequenced in a study of cytomegalovirus exposure and HLA in healthy donors. Primers: 60 Vbeta forward and 13 Jbeta reverse. Data came from immunoSEQ multiplex PCR; TCRdb stores just in-frame clones and leaves some out. The sample has roughly 93,000 clones; roughly 79% are singletons. Sequencing input: PBMCs. All receptors come from a man aged 25-40 years in good health and CMV-seronegative.

This chain uses TRBV4-2 with TRBJ2-2; 10 bases match TRBD2. The V and J ends lost 1 base and 2 bases, in that order; junction bases with no gene match: 7. CDR1 and CDR2 (germline): LGHNA, YNFKEQ. The CDR3 extends over 18 amino acids. CDR3 bases: TGTGCCAGCAGCCAAGTCTGGCTAGCGGGAGAAAACACCGGGGAGCTGTTTTTT. Its translation is CASSQVWLAGENTGELFF.

The chain recombines TRBV27 with TRBJ2-1; D may be TRBD1 (6 bases). The germline V gene encodes CDR1 MNHEY and CDR2 SMNVEV (reference sequence). The germline V and J ends were trimmed by 5 bases and 0 bases, with 17 bases remaining between them. The CDR3 spans 17 residues. The CDR3 nucleotides read TGTGCCAGCAGTCCCCGGACAGCCGCCGTCTCCTACAATGAGCAGTTCTTC. Its protein product is CASSPRTAAVSYNEQFF.

The chain is built from TRBV4-2 and TRBJ2-5; TRBD2 matches 8 bases. This CDR3 comprises 17 residues. Trimming cost V 4 bases and J 4 bases; bases outside gene matches: 14. Germline V lookup: CDR1 LGHNA, CDR2 YNFKEQ. This CDR3 is CASSPGGVTGSRETQYF. Here the CDR3 DNA reads TGTGCCAGCAGCCCCGGGGGGGTCACAGGGTCGAGAGAGACCCAGTACTTC.